In its sample, the clone carrying this T cell receptor beta chain was seen once. Data came from immunoSEQ multiplex PCR; TCRdb stores just in-frame clones and leaves some out. The profile shows 8,000 to 11,000 clones, under 95% of them singletons. This entry belongs to a study of control samples from healthy donors and cancer patients. CDR3 length equals 17 residues. V lost 2 bases and J lost 2, with 16 bases in between. Germline CDR1 and CDR2: SGDLS and YYNGEE. Sequences were obtained from PBMCs. V usage is TRBV9 and J usage is TRBJ2-2; either TRBD1 or TRBD2 may fit D (5 bases each). The sequence was obtained from a man in his fifties or sixties with colorectal cancer. The CDR3 spells CASSVDYSTANTGELFF. DNA for the CDR3: TGTGCCAGCAGCGTTGACTATTCGACAGCTAACACCGGGGAGCTGTTTTTT.